This record concerns one TCR beta chain sequence. What it binds is unknown. The CDR3 runs 13 residues. Germline V gives CDR1 SGHNT, CDR2 YENEEA. V lost 4 bases to trimming and J lost 5 bases, with 12 bases between them. This entry comes from a study of shared clonotypes between healthy human individuals. Broader study findings: Among donors, clonotype sharing was expected to be affected by sequencing depth. Shared clonotypes across all four donors exceeded non-shared ones in generation probability.

Source study methods: In the immunoSEQ data, sequences were junction-only and lacked quality scores, so filtering differed. Assay used: immunoSEQ multiplex PCR; TCRdb lists only in-frame clones, some missing. V and J calls and clone size are those listed in that table; D and trimming were worked out from the DNA. The data hold 1.6 million or so clones, with approximately 98.5% observed a single time. The receptor's source is a man younger than 45 in good health. The sequenced sample consisted of naive CD4+ T cells sorted from blood. Described subset: CD45RA+ positively selected. The chain carries TRBV11-3 and TRBJ2-7; D is unresolved. The CDR3 DNA reads as TGTGCCAGCAGCTCGCCCCCGCGCAACGAGCAGTACTTC. Encoded protein: CASSSPPRNEQYF. The full variable domain, completed using reference TRBV11-3 and TRBJ2-7, is EAGVVQSPRYKIIEKKQPVAFWCNPISGHNTLYWYLQNLGQGPELLIRYENEEAVDDSQLPKDRFSAERLKGVDSTLKIQPAELGDSAVYLCASSSPPRNEQYFGPGTRLTVT.